This TCR beta chain derives from a study of T cells in Graves' hyperthyroidism and ophthalmopathy. Amplification of TCR beta CDR3 regions was performed using RNA transcripts as template. Carried out on the TCR CDR3, a first-round RT-PCR used the HTBI primer set. TCRdb re-derived calls from the multiplex PCR reads in MiXCR, one entry per CDR3 protein. Counted here are fewer than 750,000 distinct CDR3 sequences, approximately 14% occurring once; the ten biggest clones make up around 13%. V shed 0 bases and J 7 bases; nucleotides not matched to a gene: 7. The CDR3 consists of 16 residues. CDR1 and CDR2 from the germline V gene are MGHRA and YSYEKL. Findings of the study overall: The model identified upcoming ophthalmopathy a median about six months ahead of onset.

With respect to this clonotype: Its cognate antigen is unknown.

The source is a woman in her fifties or sixties with Graves' ophthalmopathy. This chain connects TRBV4-1 to TRBJ2-2; 8 bases are shared with TRBD1. Material: blood. The CDR3 DNA sequence: TGCGCCAGCAGCCAAGAGAGGGACAGGAGCTTCGGGGAGCTGTTTTTT. It translates to CASSQERDRSFGELFF.